These T cell receptor beta chains were read from a single sample in a study of cytomegalovirus exposure and HLA in healthy donors. The assay was immunoSEQ multiplex PCR, and TCRdb's table has in-frame clones only and misses some. The repertoire consists of about 69,000 clones, with approximately 96% occurring once and the leading ten covering over 3.5%. The material sequenced was PBMCs. All receptors derive from a woman aged 18-30 years in good health and CMV-seropositive. The CDR3 runs from the conserved cysteine through the conserved F or W. A D gene is named only where the DNA matches it firmly. Size is omitted from some rows. Given values are once, few, many or a class for expanded clones.

j_call	clone_size	v_call	d_call	cdr3_nt	cdr3_aa
TRBJ1-2	once	TRBV5-1	TRBD1	TGCGCCAGCAGCCCGTCCCCGGGACAGGGGTCGCTTAACTATGGCTACACCTTC	CASSPSPGQGSLNYGYTF
TRBJ1-5	NA	TRBV30	TRBD1	TGTGCCTGGAGTGTAGGGACAGGGGAGAATCAGCCCCAGCATTTT	CAWSVGTGENQPQHF
TRBJ2-2	NA	TRBV5-5	NA	TGTGCCAGCAGCTTGGAACTCAACACCGGGGAGCTGTTTTTT	CASSLELNTGELFF
TRBJ2-2	once	TRBV14	NA	TGTGCCAGCAGCGTAAGGGGCGGCCCGAACACCGGGGAGCTGTTTTTT	CASSVRGGPNTGELFF
TRBJ2-7	NA	TRBV21-1	NA	TGTGCCAGCAGCAAAGCGCTCAACAGGACAACTTACGAGCAGTACTTC	CASSKALNRTTYEQYF
TRBJ2-1	NA	TRBV27	TRBD2	TGTGCCAGCTACGAACACGGACTAGCCCTCTACAATGAGCAGTTCTTC	CASYEHGLALYNEQFF
TRBJ2-1	NA	TRBV5-1	TRBD2	TGCGCCAGCAGCCAGACTAGCGGGAGGGGGGGCAATGAGCAGTTCTTC	CASSQTSGRGGNEQFF
TRBJ2-7	once	TRBV28	TRBD2	TGTGCCAGCAGCGCCGGGGGGAGCGGGAGGGGGGAGCAGTACTTC	CASSAGGSGRGEQYF
TRBJ2-1	NA	TRBV7-2	TRBD2	TGTGCCAGCAGCTTAGCCTTAACCGGGACTAGGTACAATGAGCAGTTCTTC	CASSLALTGTRYNEQFF
TRBJ2-1	once	TRBV7-2	TRBD2	TGTGCCAGCAGCTTAGCAGCGGGAGCCACCTACAATGAGCAGTTCTTC	CASSLAAGATYNEQFF
TRBJ1-1	NA	TRBV30	NA	TGTGCCTGGAAGCAAGCAAAAGCTTTCTTT	CAWKQAKAFF
TRBJ2-1	NA	TRBV28	TRBD2	TGTGCCAGCAGTCTCAGGGCGGGAGCCCCCTACAATGAGCAGTTCTTC	CASSLRAGAPYNEQFF
TRBJ2-1	NA	TRBV29-1	NA	TGCAGCGTTGACCTGGGGAGAGGGACAAATGAGCAGTTCTTC	CSVDLGRGTNEQFF
TRBJ2-2	NA	TRBV11-3	TRBD2	TGTGCCAGCAGCCCCCGAGGTAGCGGGAAGGCCGGGGAGCTGTTTTTT	CASSPRGSGKAGELFF
TRBJ2-7	NA	TRBV4-3	TRBD2	TGCGCCAGCAGCCAAGACTTGTCTAGCGGGAGATACGAGCAGTACTTC	CASSQDLSSGRYEQYF
TRBJ1-2	NA	TRBV27	NA	TGTGCCAGCAGAGGACTAGAGAGCCGGTATGGCTACACCTTC	CASRGLESRYGYTF
TRBJ1-5	NA	TRBV5-1	NA	TGCGCCAGCAGCTTATTAGGCAATCAGCCCCAGCATTTT	CASSLLGNQPQHF
TRBJ2-7	NA	TRBV5-8	TRBD1	TGTGCCAGCAGGGGGACAGACTACGAGCAGTACTTC	CASRGTDYEQYF
TRBJ2-7	NA	TRBV4-1	TRBD2	TGCGCCAGCAGCCAAGATCGGCGGCTAGCGGGAGGGCCATACGAGCAGTACTTC	CASSQDRRLAGGPYEQYF
TRBJ1-5	NA	TRBV6-4	TRBD1	TGTGCCAGCAGTGGCCACAGGGGGGGACAGCCCCAGCATTTT	CASSGHRGGQPQHF
TRBJ1-3	NA	TRBV6-1	NA	TGTGCCAGCAGGCCTAGTTCTGGAAACACCATATATTTT	CASRPSSGNTIYF
TRBJ2-7	NA	TRBV30	TRBD1	TGTGCCTGGAGTAGAAAGGGACAGGGCTACGAGCAGTACTTC	CAWSRKGQGYEQYF
TRBJ2-1	NA	TRBV19	TRBD2	TGTGCCAGTAGTAGGACTAGCGGGAGGACGTGGAATGAGCAGTTCTTC	CASSRTSGRTWNEQFF
TRBJ2-2	NA	TRBV2	TRBD2	TGTGCCAGCAGGACTAGCGGGATCTCCACCGGGGAGCTGTTTTTT	CASRTSGISTGELFF
TRBJ2-7	NA	TRBV6-1	TRBD2	TGTGCCAGCAGTGTAGCGGGAGCTTCCTCCTACGAGCAGTACTTC	CASSVAGASSYEQYF
TRBJ2-1	once	TRBV4-1	TRBD2	TGCGCCAGCAGCCGCTTACTAGCGGCCGAAGGGTCCTACAATGAGCAGTTCTTC	CASSRLLAAEGSYNEQFF
TRBJ2-3	NA	TRBV11-2	TRBD2	TGTGCCAGCAGCGCGCGGGAGGTGCGGAGTACGCAGTATTTT	CASSAREVRSTQYF
TRBJ2-5	NA	TRBV2	TRBD2	TGTGCCAGCAGTGGGACTAGCGGGGGAGAGACCCAGTACTTC	CASSGTSGGETQYF
TRBJ2-6	NA	TRBV5-1	NA	TGCGCCAGCAGCTTGGCAGGGGCTGGGGCCAACATCCTGACTTTC	CASSLAGAGANILTF
TRBJ2-1	NA	TRBV28	NA	TGTGCCAGCAGTAAGCCAGGGCAACGAAACAATGAGCAGTTCTTC	CASSKPGQRNNEQFF
TRBJ2-1	NA	TRBV4-3	NA	TGCGCCAGCAGCCAAGATCACTCGTATGGTGAGCAGTTCTTC	CASSQDHSYGEQFF
TRBJ2-2	once	TRBV29-1	TRBD1	TGCAGCGTTGATGAAGGGGGCGGGTCCGGGGAGCTGTTTTTT	CSVDEGGGSGELFF
TRBJ2-1	NA	TRBV7-9	TRBD2	TGTGCCAGCAGCGTGTCCAGCGGGAGCACCTACAATGAGCAGTTCTTC	CASSVSSGSTYNEQFF
TRBJ2-2	NA	TRBV27	TRBD2	TGTGCCAGCAGTTTCAAAGCGGGGGCGGTGGGCACCGGGGAGCTGTTTTTT	CASSFKAGAVGTGELFF
TRBJ2-6	NA	TRBV4-1	TRBD2	TGCGCCAGCAGCCAGGGTTCGCTAGCGGTTAGCTCTGGGGCCAACGTCCTGACTTTC	CASSQGSLAVSSGANVLTF
TRBJ2-3	NA	TRBV28	TRBD2	TGTGCCAGCAGGAGTTCCGGACTAGCGGGAGGAGGAGGGACAGATACGCAGTATTTT	CASRSSGLAGGGGTDTQYF
TRBJ2-7	few	TRBV6-1	TRBD1	TGTGCCAGCAGTGCCATCCCGGGACAGGGTGGCGAGCAGTACTTC	CASSAIPGQGGEQYF
TRBJ2-3	NA	TRBV27	NA	TGTGCCAGCCCGGGAAGGCAGAGACCCACAGATACGCAGTATTTT	CASPGRQRPTDTQYF
TRBJ1-4	NA	TRBV2	TRBD1	TGTGCCAGCAGTGTCCCAGGGGGCTCCCCCCAAAAACTGTTTTTT	CASSVPGGSPQKLFF
TRBJ1-1	NA	TRBV9	NA	TGTGCCAGCAGCGTAGGGTGGGTGGGCGACACTGAAGCTTTCTTT	CASSVGWVGDTEAFF
TRBJ2-3	NA	TRBV5-1	NA	TGCGCCAGCAGCCCCACAATCGCAGATACGCAGTATTTT	CASSPTIADTQYF
TRBJ1-2	NA	TRBV6-5	NA	TGTGCCAGCAGTCGTCAGGGGCCCTCGAACTATGGCTACACCTTC	CASSRQGPSNYGYTF
TRBJ2-1	NA	TRBV27	NA	TGTGCCAGCAGTTCCGCCGGGACTGTTCATAATGAGCAGTTCTTC	CASSSAGTVHNEQFF
TRBJ2-4	NA	TRBV19	TRBD1	TGTGCCAGTAGTATAGGCCGACAGGGGCGGCGGAACATTCAGTACTTC	CASSIGRQGRRNIQYF
TRBJ2-1	NA	TRBV5-1	NA	TGCGCCAGCACCGCGAGGGATCGCTCCTACAATGAGCAGTTCTTC	CASTARDRSYNEQFF
TRBJ1-5	NA	TRBV15	NA	TGTGCCACCAGCAGAGTGGGCCCAAATCAGCCCCAGCATTTT	CATSRVGPNQPQHF